The 17 T cell receptor beta chains reported below all come from one sample, sequenced in a study of OX40 agonist ivuxolimab in advanced cancers. Libraries were prepared by immunoSEQ multiplex PCR; TCRdb keeps only in-frame clonotypes and omits some of them. The repertoire holds tens of thousands of clones, 88% seen once, with 0.75% to 0.9% in the top ten. The sequences come from CD4+ or CD8+ T cells sorted from blood, collected in a trial of the OX40 agonist ivuxolimab. The receptor source for this set is an adult with an advanced solid tumor such as melanoma, head and neck, liver or kidney cancer.

This chain links TRBV7-2 with TRBJ2-7; D perhaps matches TRBD1 (6 bases). Trimming removed 9 bases from V and 3 bases from J, with 12 bases in between. This CDR3 spans 12 amino acids. Germline CDR1 SGHTA, CDR2 FQGNSA. The CDR3 nucleotides are TGTGCCAGTGGGGGCCCGAACTACGAGCAGTACTTC. It codes for CASGGPNYEQYF.

V and J are TRBV12-5 and TRBJ2-3; no reliable D call. V was cut by 7 bases and J by 4 bases, with 18 bases left in between. The CDR3 contains 15 residues. Germline CDR1 and CDR2: LGHNT and FRNRAP. The CDR3 protein is CASARLEQVPDTQYF. In nucleotides, the CDR3 is TGTGCTAGTGCCAGATTAGAGCAAGTACCAGATACGCAGTATTTT.

V gene TRBV28 combines with J gene TRBJ2-7, with 10 bases identical to TRBD2. Trimming cost V 6 bases and J 7 bases; bases outside gene matches: 12. CDR3 length: 15 amino acids. Germline CDR1 and CDR2: MDHEN and SYDVKM. DNA of the CDR3: TGTGCCAGCAGCTACCCGGGACTAGCGACTGGGGAGCAGTACTTC. This encodes CASSYPGLATGEQYF.

The chain is built from TRBV28 and TRBJ2-3, with D unresolved. The CDR3 is 12 residues long. The V end was cut by 6 bases, the J end by 0 bases, with 4 bases between. Germline V CDR1 and CDR2: MDHEN, SYDVKM. CDR3 DNA sequence: TGTGCCAGCAGGGTTAGCACAGATACGCAGTATTTT. Translating gives CASRVSTDTQYF. The full variable domain, in which reference TRBV28 and TRBJ2-3 provide the parts outside the CDR3, is DVKVTQSSRYLVKRTGEKVFLECVQDMDHENMFWYRQDPGLGLRLIYFSYDVKMKEKGDIPEGYSVSREKKERFSLILESASTNQTSMYLCASRVSTDTQYFGPGTRLTVL.

The chain employs TRBV4-2 and TRBJ1-2; 7 positions match TRBD1. The J segment lost 4 bases and the V segment lost 2 bases, leaving 7 bases of the junction unmatched. The CDR3 extends over 15 amino acids. Per the germline V gene, CDR1 is LGHNA and CDR2 is YNFKEQ. The CDR3 spells CASSQTDREGYGYTF. CDR3 bases: TGTGCCAGCAGCCAAACAGACAGGGAGGGCTATGGCTACACCTTC.

This clone was picked up a small number of times. The chain is built from TRBV5-1 and TRBJ2-2; D gene ambiguous. The CDR3 totals 15 residues. Trimming removed 1 base from V and 5 bases from J, with 12 bases in between. From germline, CDR1 is SGHRS and CDR2 YFSETQ. Here the CDR3 DNA reads TGCGCCAGCAGCTTGTACTACCTGGGGACCGGGGAGCTGTTTTTT. This gives the protein CASSLYYLGTGELFF. The entire variable domain, with the rest obtained from reference TRBV5-1 and TRBJ2-2, is as follows: KAGVTQTPRYLIKTRGQQVTLSCSPISGHRSVSWYQQTPGQGLQFLFEYFSETQRNKGNFPGRFSGRQFSNSRSEMNVSTLELGDSALYLCASSLYYLGTGELFFGEGSRLTVL.

This chain joins TRBV28 and TRBJ2-7; 7 bases match TRBD2. The CDR3 has 14 amino acids. V shed 2 bases, J shed 2 bases, and the junction held 3 bases outside the gene matches. Germline assignment: CDR1 MDHEN and CDR2 SYDVKM. CDR3 loop: CASSLAGETYEQYF. CDR3 DNA sequence: TGTGCCAGCAGTTTAGCGGGAGAGACCTACGAGCAGTACTTC.

The J gene is TRBJ2-5, the V gene TRBV4-1, with 7 bases that match TRBD1. CDR1 is MGHRA and CDR2 is YSYEKL in the germline V gene. CDR3 size: 14 residues. J gave up 5 bases and V 4 bases, and 7 bases lay outside the gene matches. In nucleotides, the CDR3 is TGCGCCAGCAGCCTTAACAGGGGTGGGGAGACCCAGTACTTC. Residues: CASSLNRGGETQYF.

The chain couples TRBV7-3 to TRBJ2-1; the match to TRBD2 covers 10 bases. CDR3 length: 15 amino acids. V was pared by 5 bases and J by 4 bases, with 5 bases of the junction left unmatched. Germline values: CDR1 SGHTA, CDR2 FQGTGA. The CDR3 here is CASSRTSGSYNEQFF. CDR3 coding DNA: TGTGCCAGCAGCCGGACTAGCGGCAGTTACAATGAGCAGTTCTTC.

With respect to this clone: Other nucleotide sequences from this sample produce the same CDR3. This chain connects TRBV5-1 to TRBJ2-7; 10 positions match TRBD1. Per the germline V gene, CDR1 is SGHRS and CDR2 is YFSETQ. V dropped 4 bases and J dropped 1; count of bases not matched to a gene: 2. CDR3 size: 14 residues. CDR3: CASSGQGGSYEQYF. The CDR3 coding sequence is TGCGCCAGCAGCGGACAGGGGGGGTCCTACGAGCAGTACTTC.

This clone was found once. The J gene is TRBJ2-7, the V gene TRBV30, with D perhaps TRBD1 (6 bases). The germline V gene has CDR1 GTSNPN and CDR2 SVGIG (reference sequence). CDR3 length: 14 residues. DNA for the CDR3: TGTGCTTCTAGCCGGGACACCCTTCAATACGAGCAGTACTTC. Amino acids: CASSRDTLQYEQYF.

This clone was seen more than once but under ten times. This sequence joins TRBV6-6 and TRBJ2-2, with D possibly TRBD2 on 6 matching bases. Per germline, CDR1 MNHNY and CDR2 SVGAGI (reference sequence). This CDR3 is built from 15 residues. The V gene lost 6 bases and the J gene lost 2 bases, with 13 bases spanning the gap. The CDR3 region has the DNA TGTGCCAGCAGCCAACCGGGACTTAACACCGGGGAGCTGTTTTTT. It is translated as CASSQPGLNTGELFF.

This clone was seen a few times. This rearrangement joins TRBV2 to TRBJ2-7; 9 bases fit TRBD1. This CDR3 region has 15 residues. The germline V gene encodes CDR1 SNHLY and CDR2 FYNNEI. The trim removed 5 bases at V and 3 bases at J, leaving 8 bases unmatched. For the CDR3, the DNA is TGTGCCAGCAGTCGAACCGGGACAGGGATCTACGAGCAGTACTTC. Amino acid sequence: CASSRTGTGIYEQYF.

This chain joins TRBV6-1 and TRBJ2-3; D is unclear. Germline V gene data show CDR1 as MNHNS and CDR2 as SASEGT. This CDR3 contains 14 residues. The V end lost 4 bases, the J end lost 5 bases, and 13 bases lay between the germline ends. The CDR3 nucleotides are TGTGCCAGCAGTGTGGGCGGATGGGTAGATACGCAGTATTTT. It translates to CASSVGGWVDTQYF.

The rearrangement links TRBV5-6 to TRBJ1-5; D is unresolved. Trimming cost V 3 bases and J 5 bases, with 12 bases left between them. CDR3 length: 14 residues. Per germline, CDR1 SGHDT and CDR2 YYEEEE. The CDR3 spells CASSSASHYQPQHF. CDR3 DNA: TGTGCCAGCAGCTCAGCCAGTCACTATCAGCCCCAGCATTTT.

The chain recombines TRBV4-1 with TRBJ1-3; 7 bases line up with TRBD1. The CDR3 is 17 amino acids. Germline CDR1 is MGHRA and CDR2 is YSYEKL. The V and J ends lost 4 bases and 3 bases, in that order; junction bases with no gene match: 12. CDR3 region: CASSRGFTGTDGNTIYF. CDR3 DNA sequence: TGCGCCAGCAGCCGCGGGTTCACCGGGACAGATGGAAACACCATATATTTT.

The chain combines TRBV4-2 with TRBJ2-7; no firm D call. CDR1 is LGHNA, CDR2 YNFKEQ, per germline. V was shortened by 5 bases and J by 3 bases, with 11 bases between the two germline ends. This CDR3 has 13 residues. CDR3 sequence: CASSSSRIYEQYF. The CDR3 DNA follows: TGTGCCAGCAGCTCCAGCAGAATCTACGAGCAGTACTTC.